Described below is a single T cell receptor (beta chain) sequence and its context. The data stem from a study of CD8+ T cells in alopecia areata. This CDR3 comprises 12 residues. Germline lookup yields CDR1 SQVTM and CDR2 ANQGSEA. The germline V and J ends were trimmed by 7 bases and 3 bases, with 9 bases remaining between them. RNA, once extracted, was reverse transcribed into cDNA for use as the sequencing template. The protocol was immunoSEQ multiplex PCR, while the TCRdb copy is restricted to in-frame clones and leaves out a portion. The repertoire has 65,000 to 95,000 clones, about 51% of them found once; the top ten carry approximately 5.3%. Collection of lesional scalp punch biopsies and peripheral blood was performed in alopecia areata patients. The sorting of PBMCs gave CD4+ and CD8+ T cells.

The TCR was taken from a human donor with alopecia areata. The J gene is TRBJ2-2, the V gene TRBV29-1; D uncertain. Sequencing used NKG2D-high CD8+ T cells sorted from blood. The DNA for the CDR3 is TGCAGCGCCCTGAACGACACCGGGGAGCTGTTTTTT. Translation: CSALNDTGELFF.